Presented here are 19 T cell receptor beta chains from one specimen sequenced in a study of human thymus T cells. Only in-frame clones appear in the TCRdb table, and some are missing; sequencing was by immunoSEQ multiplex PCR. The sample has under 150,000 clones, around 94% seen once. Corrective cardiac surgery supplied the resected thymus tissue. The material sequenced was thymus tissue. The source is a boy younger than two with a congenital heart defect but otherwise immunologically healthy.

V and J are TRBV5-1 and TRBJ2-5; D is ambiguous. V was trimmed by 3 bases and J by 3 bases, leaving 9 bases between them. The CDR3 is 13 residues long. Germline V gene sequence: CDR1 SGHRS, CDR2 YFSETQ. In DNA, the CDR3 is TGCGCCAGCAGCTCTCCGGGCAAAGAGACCCAGTACTTC. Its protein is CASSSPGKETQYF.

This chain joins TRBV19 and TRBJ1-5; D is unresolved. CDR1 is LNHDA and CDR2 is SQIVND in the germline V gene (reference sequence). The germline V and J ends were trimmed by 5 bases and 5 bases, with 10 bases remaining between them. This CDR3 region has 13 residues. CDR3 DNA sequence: TGTGCCAGTAGTGTCAGGAGGGATCAGCCCCAGCATTTT. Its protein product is CASSVRRDQPQHF.

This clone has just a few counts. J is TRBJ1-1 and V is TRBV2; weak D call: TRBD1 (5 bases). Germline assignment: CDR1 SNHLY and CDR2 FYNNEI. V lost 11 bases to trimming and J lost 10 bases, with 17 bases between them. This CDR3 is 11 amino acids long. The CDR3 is CADSQAGGAFF. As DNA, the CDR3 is TGTGCCGACTCTCAAGCGGGGGGAGCTTTCTTT.

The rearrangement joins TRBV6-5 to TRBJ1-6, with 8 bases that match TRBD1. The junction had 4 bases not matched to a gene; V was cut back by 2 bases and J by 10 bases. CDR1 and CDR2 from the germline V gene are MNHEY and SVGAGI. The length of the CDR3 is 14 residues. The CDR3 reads CASSYGGQGSPLHF. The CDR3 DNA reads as TGTGCCAGCAGTTACGGAGGACAGGGATCACCCCTCCACTTT.

The DNA for the CDR3 is TGTGCCAGCACCCAATTCAGGGACAATCAGCCCCAGCATTTT. Translated: CASTQFRDNQPQHF. The chain couples TRBV2 to TRBJ1-5; D perhaps matches TRBD1 (5 bases). Per the germline V gene, CDR1 is SNHLY and CDR2 is FYNNEI. CDR3 size: 14 residues. The V and J ends lost 7 bases and 3 bases respectively, with 13 bases between them.

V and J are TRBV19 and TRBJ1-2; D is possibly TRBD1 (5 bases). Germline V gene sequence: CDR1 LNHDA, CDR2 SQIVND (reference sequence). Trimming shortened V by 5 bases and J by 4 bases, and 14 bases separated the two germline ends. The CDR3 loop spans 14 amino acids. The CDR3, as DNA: TGTGCCAGTAGTGTCTGGGTCAGGGTCTATGGCTACACCTTC. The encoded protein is CASSVWVRVYGYTF. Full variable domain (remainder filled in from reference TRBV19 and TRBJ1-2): DGGITQSPKYLFRKEGQNVTLSCEQNLNHDAMYWYRQDPGQGLRLIYYSQIVNDFQKGDIAEGYSVSREKKESFPLTVTSAQKNPTAFYLCASSVWVRVYGYTFGSGTRLTVV.

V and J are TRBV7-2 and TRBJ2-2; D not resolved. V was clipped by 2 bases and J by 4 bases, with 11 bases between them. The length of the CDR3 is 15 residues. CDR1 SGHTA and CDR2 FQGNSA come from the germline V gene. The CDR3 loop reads CASSLSTEITGELFF. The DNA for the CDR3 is TGTGCCAGCAGCTTATCGACGGAAATCACCGGGGAGCTGTTTTTT.

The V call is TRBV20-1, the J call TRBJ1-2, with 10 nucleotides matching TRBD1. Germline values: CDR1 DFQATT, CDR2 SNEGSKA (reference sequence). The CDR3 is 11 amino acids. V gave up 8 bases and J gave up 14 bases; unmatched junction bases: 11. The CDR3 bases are TGCAGTTCAACATCAGGACAGGGGGAAACCTTC. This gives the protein CSSTSGQGETF.

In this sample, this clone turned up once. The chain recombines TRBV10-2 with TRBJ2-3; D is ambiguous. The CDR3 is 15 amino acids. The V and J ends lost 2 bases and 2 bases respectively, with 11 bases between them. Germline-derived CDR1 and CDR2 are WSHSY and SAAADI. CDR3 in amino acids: CASSETLNITDTQYF. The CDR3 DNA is TGCGCCAGCAGTGAGACTCTGAATATCACAGATACGCAGTATTTT.

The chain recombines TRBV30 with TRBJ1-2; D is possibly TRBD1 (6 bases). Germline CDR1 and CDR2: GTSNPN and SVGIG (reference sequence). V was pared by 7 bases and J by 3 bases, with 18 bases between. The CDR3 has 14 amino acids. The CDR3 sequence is CASHLGGRYYGYTF. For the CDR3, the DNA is TGTGCCTCTCATCTCGGGGGCAGGTACTATGGCTACACCTTC.

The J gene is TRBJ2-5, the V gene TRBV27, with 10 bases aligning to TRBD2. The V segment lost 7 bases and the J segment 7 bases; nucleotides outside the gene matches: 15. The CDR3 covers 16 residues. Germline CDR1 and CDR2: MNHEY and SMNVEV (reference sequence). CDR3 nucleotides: TGTGCCAGCAAATCCTACCTAGCGGGGGCCGCGGGGACCCAGTACTTC. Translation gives CASKSYLAGAAGTQYF.

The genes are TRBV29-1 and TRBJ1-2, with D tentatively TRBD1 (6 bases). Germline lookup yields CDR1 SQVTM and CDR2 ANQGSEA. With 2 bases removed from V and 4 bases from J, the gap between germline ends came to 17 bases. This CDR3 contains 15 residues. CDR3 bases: TGCAGCGTTGAATGGGGGGCAGGGCCCCCCTATGGCTACACCTTC. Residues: CSVEWGAGPPYGYTF.

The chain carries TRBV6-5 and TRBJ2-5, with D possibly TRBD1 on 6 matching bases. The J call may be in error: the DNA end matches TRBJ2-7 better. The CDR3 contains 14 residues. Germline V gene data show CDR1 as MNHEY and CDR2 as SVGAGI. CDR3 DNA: TGTGCCAGCAGTTACTCCCAGGGGTCCTACGAGCAGTACTTC. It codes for CASSYSQGSYEQYF.

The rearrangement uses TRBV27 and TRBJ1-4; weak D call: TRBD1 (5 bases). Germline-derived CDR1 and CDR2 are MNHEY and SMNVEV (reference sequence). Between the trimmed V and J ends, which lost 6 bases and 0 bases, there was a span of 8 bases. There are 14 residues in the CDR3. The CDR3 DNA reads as TGTGCCAGCAGACCGACAGCAACTAATGAAAAACTGTTTTTT. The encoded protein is CASRPTATNEKLFF.

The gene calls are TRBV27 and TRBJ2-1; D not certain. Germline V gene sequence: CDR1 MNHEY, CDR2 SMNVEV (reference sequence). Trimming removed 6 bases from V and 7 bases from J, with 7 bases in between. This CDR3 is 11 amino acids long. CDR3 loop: CASREQNEQFF. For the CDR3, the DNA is TGTGCCAGCAGGGAACAGAATGAGCAGTTCTTC.

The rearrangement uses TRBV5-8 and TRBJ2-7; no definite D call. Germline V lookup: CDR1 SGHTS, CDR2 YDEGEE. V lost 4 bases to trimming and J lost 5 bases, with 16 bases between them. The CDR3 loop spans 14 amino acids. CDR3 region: CASSPRRKNNEQYF. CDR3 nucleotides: TGTGCCAGCAGCCCTAGGCGGAAAAACAACGAGCAGTACTTC.

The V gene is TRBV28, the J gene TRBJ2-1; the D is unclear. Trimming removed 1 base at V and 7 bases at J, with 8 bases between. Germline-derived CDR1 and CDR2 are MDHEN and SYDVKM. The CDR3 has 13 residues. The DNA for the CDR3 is TGTGCCAGCAGTTTATCCCCCGTTAATGAGCAGTTCTTC. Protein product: CASSLSPVNEQFF.

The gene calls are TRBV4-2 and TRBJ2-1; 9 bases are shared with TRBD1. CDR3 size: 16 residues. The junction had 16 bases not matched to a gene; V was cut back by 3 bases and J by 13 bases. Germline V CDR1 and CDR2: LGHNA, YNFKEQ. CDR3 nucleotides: TGTGCCAGCAGCCACGTGGGACAGGGCCGACACGGTGACCAGTTCTTC. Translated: CASSHVGQGRHGDQFF.

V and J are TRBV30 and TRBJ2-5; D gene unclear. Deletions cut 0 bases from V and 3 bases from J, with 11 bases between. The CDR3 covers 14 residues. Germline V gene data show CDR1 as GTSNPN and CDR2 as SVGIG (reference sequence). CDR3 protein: CAWSVDIIEETQYF. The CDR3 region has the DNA TGTGCCTGGAGTGTAGATATCATTGAAGAGACCCAGTACTTC.